This section outlines one T cell receptor beta chain sequence together with its context. This record belongs to a study of blood T cell repertoires in COVID-19. Study background: The United States, Italy and Spain provided the acute and convalescent COVID-19 samples. The cDNA or gDNA used as material had been derived from T cells, B-cell-depleted T cells, or PBMCs.

Original analysis: Reference gene primer amplification gave estimated nucleated cell counts. TCRdb keeps only in-frame clones here, not all; method: immunoSEQ multiplex PCR. The DNA gave D and trimming, while V, J and clone size come from that table. The table shows fewer than 55,000 clones, with 70% to 90% occurring only once. This CDR3 has 17 amino acids. Germline V gives CDR1 SGDLS, CDR2 YYNGEE. V was cut by 3 bases and J by 1 base, with 17 bases left in between. The TCR originated in a man aged 45 to 65 with active COVID-19. The sequenced sample consisted of peripheral blood. The rearrangement links TRBV9 to TRBJ1-3, with D possibly matching TRBD1 (5 bases). The CDR3 DNA follows: TGTGCCAGCAGCGAGAGCCCCCCGACAGCGTCTGGAAACACCATATATTTT. It codes for CASSESPPTASGNTIYF.